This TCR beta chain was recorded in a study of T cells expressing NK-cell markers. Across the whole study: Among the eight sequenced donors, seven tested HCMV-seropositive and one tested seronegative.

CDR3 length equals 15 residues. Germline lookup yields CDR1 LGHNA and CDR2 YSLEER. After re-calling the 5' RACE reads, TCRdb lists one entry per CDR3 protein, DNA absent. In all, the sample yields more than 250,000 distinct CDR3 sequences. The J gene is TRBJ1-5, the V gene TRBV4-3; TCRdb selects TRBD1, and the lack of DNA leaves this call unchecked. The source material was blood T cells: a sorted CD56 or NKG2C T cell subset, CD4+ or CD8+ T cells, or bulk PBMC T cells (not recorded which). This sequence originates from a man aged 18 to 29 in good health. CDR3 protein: CASSQERDRGQPQHF.